This T cell receptor beta chain was observed in a study of T cells in Graves' hyperthyroidism and ophthalmopathy. This clonotype has more than one count but fewer than ten. Amplification targeted TCR beta CDR3 regions from RNA transcripts. With the HTBI primer set, the TCR CDR3 went through a first round of RT-PCR. Each CDR3 protein is one row after TCRdb ran MiXCR on the multiplex PCR reads. The table records about 620,000 distinct CDR3 sequences, 15% to 20% of them present only once. The length of the CDR3 is 15 residues. The J segment lost 9 bases and the V segment lost 6 bases, leaving 15 bases of the junction unmatched. The germline gives CDR1 DFQATT, CDR2 SNEGSKA (reference sequence).

This chain uses TRBV20-1 with TRBJ2-3; 10 nucleotides line up with TRBD2. The TCR was taken from a woman in her 30s with Graves' hyperthyroidism. The sequenced material came from blood. In DNA, the CDR3 is TGCAGTGCACCCCTAGCGGGAGTTGGGCCGCGAACGCAGTATTTT. Protein: CSAPLAGVGPRTQYF.